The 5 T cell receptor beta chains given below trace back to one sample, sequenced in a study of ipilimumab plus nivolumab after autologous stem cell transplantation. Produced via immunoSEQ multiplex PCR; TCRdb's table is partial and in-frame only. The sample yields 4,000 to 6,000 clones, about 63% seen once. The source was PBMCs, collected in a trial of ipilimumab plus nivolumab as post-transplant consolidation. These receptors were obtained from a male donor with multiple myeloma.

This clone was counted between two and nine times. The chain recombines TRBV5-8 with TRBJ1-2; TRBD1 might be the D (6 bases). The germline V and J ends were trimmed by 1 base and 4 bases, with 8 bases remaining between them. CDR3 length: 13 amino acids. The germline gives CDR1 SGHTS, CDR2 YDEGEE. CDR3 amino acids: CASSLRGFYGYTF. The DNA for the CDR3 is TGTGCCAGCAGCTTGAGGGGGTTCTATGGCTACACCTTC.

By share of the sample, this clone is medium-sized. The chain's CDR3 is CASSVGAGVSNEQFF. The CDR3 DNA is TGTGCCAGCAGTGTAGGAGCGGGAGTCTCCAATGAGCAGTTCTTC. This chain uses TRBV6-4 with TRBJ2-1, with 8 positions matching TRBD2. CDR1 is MRHNA, CDR2 SNTAGT, per germline. Unmatched junction bases numbered 8, after V lost 4 bases and J lost 6 bases. The CDR3 loop spans 15 amino acids.

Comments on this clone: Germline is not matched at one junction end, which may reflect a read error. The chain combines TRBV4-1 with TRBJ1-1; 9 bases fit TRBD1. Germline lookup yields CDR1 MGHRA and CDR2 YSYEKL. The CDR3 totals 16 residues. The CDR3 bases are TGTGCCAGCAGCCTAGCACAGGGGGCGGAGGACACTGAAGCTTTCTTT. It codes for CASSLAQGAEDTEAFF.

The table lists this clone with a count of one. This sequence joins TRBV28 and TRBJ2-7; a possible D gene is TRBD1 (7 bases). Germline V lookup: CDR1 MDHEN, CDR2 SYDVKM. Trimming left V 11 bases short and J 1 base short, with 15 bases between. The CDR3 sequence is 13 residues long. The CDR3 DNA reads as TGTGCCTTGCAGGGGGACTTATCCTACGAGCAGTACTTC. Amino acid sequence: CALQGDLSYEQYF.

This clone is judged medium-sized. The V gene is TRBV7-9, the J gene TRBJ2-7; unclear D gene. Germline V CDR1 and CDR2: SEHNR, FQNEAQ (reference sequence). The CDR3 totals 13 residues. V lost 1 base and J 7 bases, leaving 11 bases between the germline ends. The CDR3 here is CASSLELWVEQYF. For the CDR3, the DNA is TGTGCCAGCAGCTTAGAGTTGTGGGTGGAGCAGTACTTC.